The present T cell receptor beta chain was sequenced within a study of blood T cell repertoires in COVID-19. Across the study: Sites in the United States, Italy and Spain provided acute and convalescent COVID-19 samples.

Trimming left V 0 bases short and J 0 bases short, with 7 bases between. This CDR3 region has 16 residues. Germline V lookup: CDR1 SGHRS, CDR2 YFSETQ. In the authors' methods: Reference gene primer amplification gave estimated nucleated cell counts. Sequenced by immunoSEQ multiplex PCR; TCRdb stores in-frame clones only, minus some. The V and J calls and clone size come from that table; D and trimming were worked out from the DNA. The table has under 75,000 clones, 80% seen once. The sequence came from a man aged 70-80 years who had recovered from COVID-19. The chain has TRBV5-1 and TRBJ2-6; D gene ambiguous. The material sequenced was peripheral blood. As DNA, the CDR3 is TGCGCCAGCAGCTTGGCCCCCGGCTCTGGGGCCAACGTCCTGACTTTC. As protein: CASSLAPGSGANVLTF.